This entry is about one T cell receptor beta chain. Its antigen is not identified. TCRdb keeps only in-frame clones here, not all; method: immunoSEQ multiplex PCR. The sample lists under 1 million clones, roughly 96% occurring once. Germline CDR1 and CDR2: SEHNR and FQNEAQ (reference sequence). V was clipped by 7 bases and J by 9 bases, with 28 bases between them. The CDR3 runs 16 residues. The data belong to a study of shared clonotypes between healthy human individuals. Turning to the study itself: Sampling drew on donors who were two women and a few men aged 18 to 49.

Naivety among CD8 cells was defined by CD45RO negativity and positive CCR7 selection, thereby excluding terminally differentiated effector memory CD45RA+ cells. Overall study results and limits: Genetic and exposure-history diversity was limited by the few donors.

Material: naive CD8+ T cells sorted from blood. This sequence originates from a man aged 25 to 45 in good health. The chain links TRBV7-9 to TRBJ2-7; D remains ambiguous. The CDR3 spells CASTPLITTTMDGQYF. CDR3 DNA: TGTGCCAGCACCCCCCTTATTACTACGACCATGGATGGGCAGTACTTC.